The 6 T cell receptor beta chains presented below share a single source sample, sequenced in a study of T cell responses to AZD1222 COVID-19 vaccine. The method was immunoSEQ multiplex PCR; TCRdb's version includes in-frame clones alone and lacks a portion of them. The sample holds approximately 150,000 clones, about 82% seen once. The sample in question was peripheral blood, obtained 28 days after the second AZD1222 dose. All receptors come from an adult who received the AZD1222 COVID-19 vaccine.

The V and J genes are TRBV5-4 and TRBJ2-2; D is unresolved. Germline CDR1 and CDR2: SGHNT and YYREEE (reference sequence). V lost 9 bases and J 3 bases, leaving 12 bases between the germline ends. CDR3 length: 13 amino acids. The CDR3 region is CANRQGYTGELFF. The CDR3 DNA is TGTGCCAACCGCCAAGGGTACACCGGGGAGCTGTTTTTT.

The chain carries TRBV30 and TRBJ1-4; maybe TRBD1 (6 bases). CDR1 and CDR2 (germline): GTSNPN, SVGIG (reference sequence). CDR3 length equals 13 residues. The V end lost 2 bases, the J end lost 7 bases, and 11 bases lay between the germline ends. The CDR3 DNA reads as TGTGCCTGGAGTAAACGGGACATTGAAAAACTGTTTTTT. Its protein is CAWSKRDIEKLFF.

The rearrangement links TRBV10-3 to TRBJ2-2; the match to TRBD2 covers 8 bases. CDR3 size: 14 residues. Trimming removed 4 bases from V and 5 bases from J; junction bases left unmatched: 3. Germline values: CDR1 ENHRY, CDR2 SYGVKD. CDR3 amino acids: CAISASGSTGELFF. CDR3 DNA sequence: TGTGCCATCAGTGCTAGCGGGTCTACCGGGGAGCTGTTTTTT.

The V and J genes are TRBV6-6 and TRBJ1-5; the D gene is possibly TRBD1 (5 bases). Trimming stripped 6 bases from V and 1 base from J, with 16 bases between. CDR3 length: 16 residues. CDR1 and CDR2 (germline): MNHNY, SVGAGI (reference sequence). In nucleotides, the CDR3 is TGTGCCAGCAGCACTGCCGGGACGGGGAGCAATCAGCCCCAGCATTTT. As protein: CASSTAGTGSNQPQHF.

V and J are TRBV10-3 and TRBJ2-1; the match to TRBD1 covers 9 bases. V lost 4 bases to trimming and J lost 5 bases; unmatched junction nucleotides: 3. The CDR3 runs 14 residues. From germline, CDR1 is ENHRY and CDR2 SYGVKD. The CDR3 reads CAISGGQGHNEQFF. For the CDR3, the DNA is TGTGCCATCAGTGGGGGACAGGGCCACAATGAGCAGTTCTTC.

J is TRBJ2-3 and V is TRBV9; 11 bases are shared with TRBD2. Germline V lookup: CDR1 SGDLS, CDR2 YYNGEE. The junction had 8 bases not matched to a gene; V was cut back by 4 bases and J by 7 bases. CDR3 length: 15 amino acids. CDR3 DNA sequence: TGTGCCAGCAGCCCATTGGGACTAGCGGCTAATACGCAGTATTTT. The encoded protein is CASSPLGLAANTQYF.